Detailed here is one TCR beta chain. The antigen remains undetermined. Sequencing used immunoSEQ version 4 in survey mode. Each sample used up to 1 ug genomic DNA diluted to approximately 10 ng/uL. Data came from immunoSEQ multiplex PCR; TCRdb stores just in-frame clones and leaves some out. The sample gives more than 10,000 clones, roughly 70% of which show up once; roughly 15% is in the top ten. Cells were stimulated with CMV-infected fibroblast lysates at 8 to 10 ug/mL. Sorting of responding CD4+ T cells relied on upregulated CD40 ligand together with CD69. Donors were HIV-1-infected adults who began suppressive ART during chronic infection. The data were taken from a study of persistence of HIV-infected CD4 T cells. Study outcomes and limitations: Degenerate expanded CDR3beta sequences were enriched among CMV- and Gag-responding cells. TCR oligoclonality correlated with proviral oligoclonality in the same sorted populations.

V lost 3 bases and J lost 6, with 14 bases in between. The CDR3 sequence is 15 residues long. The chain combines TRBV23-1 with TRBJ2-2; no definite D call. TRBV23-1 is flagged as an ORF with uncertain function. This material consisted of CD4+ T cells sorted from PBMCs after roughly 19-hour stimulation, taken from a patient who received antiretroviral therapy. The receptor was derived from an adult man with HIV who was CMV-seropositive. DNA for the CDR3: TGCGCCAGCAGTCAGTTCTTCGAGAGGCCCGGGGAGCTGTTTTTT. This codes for CASSQFFERPGELFF.